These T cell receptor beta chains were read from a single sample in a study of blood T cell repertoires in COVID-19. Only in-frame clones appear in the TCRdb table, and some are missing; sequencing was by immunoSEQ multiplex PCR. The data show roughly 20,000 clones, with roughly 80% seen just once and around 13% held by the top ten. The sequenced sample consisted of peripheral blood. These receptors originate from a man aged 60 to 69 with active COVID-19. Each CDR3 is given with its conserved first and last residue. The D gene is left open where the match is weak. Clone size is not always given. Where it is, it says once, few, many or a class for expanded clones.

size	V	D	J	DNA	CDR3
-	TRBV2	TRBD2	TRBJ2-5	TGTGCCACCGAACGGGAGGGATTTCGGGAACGAGAGACCCAGTACTTC	CATEREGFRERETQYF
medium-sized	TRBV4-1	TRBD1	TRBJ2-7	TGCGCCAGCAGCTGGTTCAGGGGGTACGAGCAGTACTTC	CASSWFRGYEQYF
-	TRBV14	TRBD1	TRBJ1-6	TGTGCCAGCAGCTTGGGGACAGGGGTAAACTCACCCCTCCACTTT	CASSLGTGVNSPLHF
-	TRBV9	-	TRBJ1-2	TGTGCCAGCAGTCGACTTGTAGGCTATGGCTACACCTTC	CASSRLVGYGYTF
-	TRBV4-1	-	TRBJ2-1	TGCGCCAGCAGCCAAGATTCAGGGGACAATGAGCAGTTCTTC	CASSQDSGDNEQFF
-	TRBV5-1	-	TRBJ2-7	TGCGCCAGCAGCTTGAGTCTAGTCCCCCACGAGCAGTACTTC	CASSLSLVPHEQYF
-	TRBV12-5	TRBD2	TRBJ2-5	TGTGCTAGTGGTTTGGTACCTAGCGGGAGTGGCCGAGAGACCCAGTACTTC	CASGLVPSGSGRETQYF
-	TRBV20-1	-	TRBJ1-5	TGCAGTGCTAGTGCCGCGGGGAGGAGGCAGCCCCAGCATTTT	CSASAAGRRQPQHF
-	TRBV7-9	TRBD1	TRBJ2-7	TGTGCCAGCAGCTACGACAGGGTCGAGCAGTACTTC	CASSYDRVEQYF
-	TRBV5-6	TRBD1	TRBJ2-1	TGTGCCAGCAGCTTGGGACAGGGAAGGTACAATGAGCAGTTCTTC	CASSLGQGRYNEQFF
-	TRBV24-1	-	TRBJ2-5	TGTGCCACCAGTGACCCACCGGGAGAGACCCAGTACTTC	CATSDPPGETQYF
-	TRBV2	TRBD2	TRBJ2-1	TGTGCCAGCACGGGACTAGCGGGTACCTCCTACAATGAGCAGTTCTTC	CASTGLAGTSYNEQFF
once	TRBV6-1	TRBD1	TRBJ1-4	TGTGCCAGCAGTGAAGAGGGACAGTTTAATGAAAAACTGTTTTTT	CASSEEGQFNEKLFF
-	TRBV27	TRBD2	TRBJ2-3	TGTGCCAGCAACCCCCTTAGCGGGAGGGTAGCAGATACGCAGTATTTT	CASNPLSGRVADTQYF
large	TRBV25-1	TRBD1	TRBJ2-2	TGTGCCAGCCGATGGGACAGGGACACCGGGGAGCTGTTTTTT	CASRWDRDTGELFF
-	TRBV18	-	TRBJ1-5	TGTGCCAGCGCCCGAGGGGGGGACAATCAGCCCCAGCATTTT	CASARGGDNQPQHF
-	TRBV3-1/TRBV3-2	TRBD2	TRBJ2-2	TGTGCCAGCAGCCCGGGGACTAGCGGGAGTTACCGGGGAGCTGTTTTT	CASSPGTSGSYRGAVF
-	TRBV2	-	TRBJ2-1	TGTGCCAGCAGTGAAGTTAGCCTAGCCCCGTTCTTC	CASSEVSLAPFF
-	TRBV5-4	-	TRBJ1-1	TGTGCCAGCAGCGTAGGGGTGACTACTGAAGCTTTCTTT	CASSVGVTTEAFF
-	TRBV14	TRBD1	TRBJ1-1	TGTGCCAGCAGCCTCCGGACAGGGCATAACACTGAAGCTTTCTTT	CASSLRTGHNTEAFF
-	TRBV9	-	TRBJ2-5	TGTGCCAGCAGCGGAAACACCTCAGGGACCCAGTACTTC	CASSGNTSGTQYF
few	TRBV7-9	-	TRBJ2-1	TGTGCCAGCATCGAGGGATACAATGAGCAGTTCTTC	CASIEGYNEQFF